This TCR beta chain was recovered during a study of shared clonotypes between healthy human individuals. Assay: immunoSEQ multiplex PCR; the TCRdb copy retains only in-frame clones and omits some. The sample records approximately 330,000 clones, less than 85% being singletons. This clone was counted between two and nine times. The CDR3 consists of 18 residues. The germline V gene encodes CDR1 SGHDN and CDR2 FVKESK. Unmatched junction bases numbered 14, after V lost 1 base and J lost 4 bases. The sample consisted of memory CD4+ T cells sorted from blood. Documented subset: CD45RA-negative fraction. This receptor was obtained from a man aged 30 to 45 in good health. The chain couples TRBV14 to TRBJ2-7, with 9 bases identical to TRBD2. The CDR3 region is CASSQGGAGTSGFYEQYF. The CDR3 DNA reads TGTGCCAGCAGCCAAGGGGGGGCCGGTACTAGCGGGTTTTACGAGCAGTACTTC.